This TCR beta chain was recorded in a study of blood T cell repertoires in COVID-19 (dated by TCRdb to about 2020). Looking at the study overall: Collaborator samples came from the United States, Italy and Spain and covered acute and convalescent phases of COVID-19. A freely available public database, intended as a resource for researchers studying the immune response to SARS-CoV-2, is where the repertoires were released. Samples came from the ongoing ImmuneRACE study (first 160 participants) plus 1,254 subjects from 6 global collaborators. Deeply sampled blood TCRbeta repertoires from subjects exposed to, actively infected with, or recovered from COVID-19 were included in the dataset. Where available, HLA class I and class II types were taken from metadata supplied by the sample provider and were not determined by assay-based typing. The sample metadata nearly always contained a de-identified subject ID, COVID-19 status, age in years and sex. The prospective study material was composed of cDNA or gDNA derived from T cells, B-cell-depleted T cells, or PBMCs. Beyond this particular receptor, the publication reports: Clinical and demographic metadata were provided uncurated, with the amount varying by source and participant.

TCRbeta CDR3 regions were amplified from genomic DNA by means of the immunoSEQ Assay, a bias-controlled multiplex PCR. Turning to the authors' computational methods: The number of nucleated cells in each sample was estimated from the amplification of reference gene primers within the assay. Sequence reads were collapsed and filtered to measure the absolute abundance of every unique TCRbeta CDR3 rearrangement. For each sample, productive Simpson clonality was calculated as the square root of Simpson's diversity index across productive rearrangements. TCRdb obtained this table from immuneACCESS and retained in-frame rearrangements with V and J assigned. These tables miss some clones; where compared with another copy, unresolved V genes account for less than half of the shortfall, and the remainder is unexplained. Clone size and the V and J calls come from that table; the DNA yielded D and trimming. This sample is represented by fewer than 400,000 clones; 75% to 90% of them were singletons. The ten top clones hold 2.5% to 3% of the sample.

This clone was counted once. Its antigen is still unknown. Qualities for individual bases were not recorded, and no much larger clone is one base off. At one collaborating source in Seattle, patients were enrolled during active infection and were followed longitudinally through the course of disease. Each collaborating institution followed its own protocols to collect whole blood in K2EDTA tubes. Collaborator samples were shipped for TCRbeta analysis as frozen whole blood, isolated PBMCs, or DNA extracted from either sample type. The clonotype comes from a woman aged 25 to 39 with COVID-19, enrolled during active disease. The sequenced sample consisted of peripheral blood.

This receptor has the CDR3 CSVAENYGYTF. The nucleotide sequence is given as TGCAGCGTGGCAGAAAATTATGGCTACACCTTC. The rearrangement combines TRBV29-1 with TRBJ1-2; the D gene is unclear. V is pared back by 6 bases and J by 5 bases, with 10 bases lying between the germline termini. CDR1 and CDR2 (SQVTM, ANQGSEA) derive from the germline V gene. CDR3 length: 11 amino acids, cysteine to phenylalanine. Kept here is only the CDR3 DNA, which spans 33 bases and is read in frame from base 1.